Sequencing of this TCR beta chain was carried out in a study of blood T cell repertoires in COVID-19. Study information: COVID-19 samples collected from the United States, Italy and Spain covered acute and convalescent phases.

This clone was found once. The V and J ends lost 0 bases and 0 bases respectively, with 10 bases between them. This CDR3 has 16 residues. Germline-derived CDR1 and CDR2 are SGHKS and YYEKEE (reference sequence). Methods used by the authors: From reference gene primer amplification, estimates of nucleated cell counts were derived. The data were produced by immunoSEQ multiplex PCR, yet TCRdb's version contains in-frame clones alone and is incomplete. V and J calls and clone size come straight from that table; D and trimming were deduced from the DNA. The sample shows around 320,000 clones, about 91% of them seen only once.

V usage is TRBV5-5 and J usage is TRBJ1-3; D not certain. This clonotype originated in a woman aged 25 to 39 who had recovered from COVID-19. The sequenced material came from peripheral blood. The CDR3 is CASSLASHDSGNTIYF. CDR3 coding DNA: TGTGCCAGCAGCTTGGCCAGTCACGACTCTGGAAACACCATATATTTT.